These T cell receptor beta chains were read from a single sample in a study of T cells in Graves' hyperthyroidism and ophthalmopathy. From the multiplex PCR reads, TCRdb called clonotypes with MiXCR, one entry per CDR3 protein. The top ten hold 3.5% to 4.5% of the sample, which has 550,000 to 700,000 distinct CDR3 sequences, about 14% seen once. The sequenced sample was blood. These receptors all come from a woman in her forties with Graves' ophthalmopathy. CDR3s include the opening cysteine and the closing phenylalanine or tryptophan. A D gene is named only where the DNA matches it firmly. Part of the rows lack a size; the others show once, few, many or a class for expanded clones.

J gene: TRBJ2-7
CDR3 length: 15
V gene: TRBV7-2
D gene: TRBD2
clone size: few
CDR3 DNA: TGTGCCAGCAGCTTAATGACTAGCAGATCCTACGAGCAGTACTTC
CDR3 protein: CASSLMTSRSYEQYF

J gene: TRBJ2-5
CDR3 length: 13
V gene: TRBV29-1
D gene: -
clone size: -
CDR3 DNA: TGCAGCGTTGAAGTGGAAGCCGGTGAGACCCAGTACTTC
CDR3 protein: CSVEVEAGETQYF

J gene: TRBJ2-7
CDR3 length: 14
V gene: TRBV7-2
D gene: TRBD2
clone size: few
CDR3 DNA: TGTGCCAGCAGCTCCCTGACTAGCGCCCACGAGCAGTACTTC
CDR3 protein: CASSSLTSAHEQYF

J gene: TRBJ2-7
CDR3 length: 17
V gene: TRBV11-3
D gene: TRBD1
clone size: many
CDR3 DNA: TGTGCCAGCAGCTCGGAGACCGGGACAGCCCGACCCTACGAGCAGTACTTC
CDR3 protein: CASSSETGTARPYEQYF

J gene: TRBJ1-2
CDR3 length: 15
V gene: TRBV6-5
D gene: TRBD1
clone size: many
CDR3 DNA: TGTGCCAGCAGTTACGGAGGGGGCTCTAACTATGGCTACACCTTC
CDR3 protein: CASSYGGGSNYGYTF

J gene: TRBJ2-7
CDR3 length: 13
V gene: TRBV5-1
D gene: -
clone size: many
CDR3 DNA: TGCGCCAGCAGCTTGGTCGATGGCGGAGAGCAGTACTTC
CDR3 protein: CASSLVDGGEQYF

J gene: TRBJ2-5
CDR3 length: 13
V gene: TRBV12-3/TRBV12-4
D gene: -
clone size: many
CDR3 DNA: TGTGCCAGCAGTTTGGTCGGAAAAGAGACCCAGTACTTC
CDR3 protein: CASSLVGKETQYF

J gene: TRBJ2-7
CDR3 length: 15
V gene: TRBV28
D gene: TRBD1
clone size: many
CDR3 DNA: TGTGCCAGCAGCAAAGGGGACAGGGCCCCCTACGAGCAGTACTTC
CDR3 protein: CASSKGDRAPYEQYF

J gene: TRBJ2-7
CDR3 length: 14
V gene: TRBV7-2
D gene: -
clone size: many
CDR3 DNA: TGTGCCAGCAGCCCCGGGGCGACGACCTACGAGCAGTACTTC
CDR3 protein: CASSPGATTYEQYF

J gene: TRBJ1-3
CDR3 length: 15
V gene: TRBV28
D gene: -
clone size: few
CDR3 DNA: TGTGCCAGCAGTTTATCGGGGACCTCTGGAAACACCATATATTTT
CDR3 protein: CASSLSGTSGNTIYF

J gene: TRBJ1-1
CDR3 length: 15
V gene: TRBV19
D gene: -
clone size: many
CDR3 DNA: TGTGCCAGTACCCCTGAGACAGCAATGAACACTGAAGCTTTCTTT
CDR3 protein: CASTPETAMNTEAFF

J gene: TRBJ1-1
CDR3 length: 15
V gene: TRBV13
D gene: -
clone size: many
CDR3 DNA: TGTGCCAGCAGCCCCCCCAGGGCGGGGAACACTGAAGCTTTCTTT
CDR3 protein: CASSPPRAGNTEAFF

J gene: TRBJ2-7
CDR3 length: 14
V gene: TRBV6-1
D gene: TRBD1
clone size: many
CDR3 DNA: TGTGCCAGCAGTGCTGACAGGGGGGCCTACGAGCAGTACTTC
CDR3 protein: CASSADRGAYEQYF

J gene: TRBJ2-5
CDR3 length: 16
V gene: TRBV14
D gene: -
clone size: many
CDR3 DNA: TGTGCCAGCAGCCAAGATCGTAGGCGGGCCCAAGAGACCCAGTACTTC
CDR3 protein: CASSQDRRRAQETQYF

J gene: TRBJ1-5
CDR3 length: 16
V gene: TRBV15
D gene: -
clone size: many
CDR3 DNA: TGTGCCACCAGCAGAGATGACGTGCCTGGCAATCAGCCCCAGCATTTT
CDR3 protein: CATSRDDVPGNQPQHF

J gene: TRBJ2-7
CDR3 length: 17
V gene: TRBV12-3/TRBV12-4
D gene: TRBD1
clone size: many
CDR3 DNA: TGTGCCAGCAGTTTATCCCCCGGGACAGGGACGAACTACGAGCAGTACTTC
CDR3 protein: CASSLSPGTGTNYEQYF

J gene: TRBJ2-7
CDR3 length: 14
V gene: TRBV4-1
D gene: TRBD1
clone size: -
CDR3 DNA: TGCGCCAGCAGCCGGGGACAGGGGAACTACGAGCAGTACTTC
CDR3 protein: CASSRGQGNYEQYF

J gene: TRBJ2-5
CDR3 length: 18
V gene: TRBV6-5
D gene: TRBD2
clone size: many
CDR3 DNA: TGTGCCAGCAGTTACTCGAGGACTAGCGGGATAGGACAAGAGACCCAGTACTTC
CDR3 protein: CASSYSRTSGIGQETQYF

J gene: TRBJ1-5
CDR3 length: 16
V gene: TRBV6-1
D gene: TRBD1
clone size: few
CDR3 DNA: TGTGCCAGCAGTAAGGGGGACAGGCGGAGCAATCAGCCCCAGCATTTT
CDR3 protein: CASSKGDRRSNQPQHF

J gene: TRBJ2-7
CDR3 length: 12
V gene: TRBV12-3/TRBV12-4
D gene: -
clone size: many
CDR3 DNA: TGTGCCAGCAGTTCGATGGCCTACGAGCAGTACTTC
CDR3 protein: CASSSMAYEQYF

J gene: TRBJ2-2
CDR3 length: 18
V gene: TRBV5-4
D gene: -
clone size: -
CDR3 DNA: TGTGCCAGCAGCTGGGGCCTGCGGAGCGGAGCGAACACCGGGGAGCTGTTTTTT
CDR3 protein: CASSWGLRSGANTGELFF

J gene: TRBJ1-1
CDR3 length: 16
V gene: TRBV11-1
D gene: -
clone size: many
CDR3 DNA: TGTGCCAGCAGCTCGCCGGGTTGGGACTCGAACACTGAAGCTTTCTTT
CDR3 protein: CASSSPGWDSNTEAFF

J gene: TRBJ1-2
CDR3 length: 15
V gene: TRBV6-5
D gene: TRBD1
clone size: many
CDR3 DNA: TGTGCCAGCAGTTTGGGTGGAGGGGGCTACTATGGCTACACCTTC
CDR3 protein: CASSLGGGGYYGYTF

J gene: TRBJ2-7
CDR3 length: 14
V gene: TRBV28
D gene: -
clone size: many
CDR3 DNA: TGTGCCAGCAGTGACTCCCGGGACACCTACGAGCAGTACTTC
CDR3 protein: CASSDSRDTYEQYF

J gene: TRBJ2-7
CDR3 length: 15
V gene: TRBV20-1
D gene: TRBD2
clone size: few
CDR3 DNA: TGCAGTGCTCTTCGACTAGCGGGAGGATCCTACGAGCAGTACTTC
CDR3 protein: CSALRLAGGSYEQYF

J gene: TRBJ1-2
CDR3 length: 13
V gene: TRBV5-1
D gene: -
clone size: -
CDR3 DNA: TGCGCCAGCAGCCTGGAGGAGGGAAATGGCTACACCTTC
CDR3 protein: CASSLEEGNGYTF

J gene: TRBJ2-7
CDR3 length: 12
V gene: TRBV6-1
D gene: -
clone size: -
CDR3 DNA: TGTGCCAGCAGTGAAACCAGGTACGAGCAGTACTTC
CDR3 protein: CASSETRYEQYF

J gene: TRBJ2-3
CDR3 length: 16
V gene: TRBV15
D gene: -
clone size: -
CDR3 DNA: TGTGCCACCAGCAGAGATCGGGCGGGAACCACAGATACGCAGTATTTT
CDR3 protein: CATSRDRAGTTDTQYF

J gene: TRBJ1-2
CDR3 length: 15
V gene: TRBV6-1
D gene: TRBD1
clone size: many
CDR3 DNA: TGTGCCAGCAGTGAAGGGGGGACAGGCCTGGTTGGCTACACCTTC
CDR3 protein: CASSEGGTGLVGYTF

J gene: TRBJ2-7
CDR3 length: 18
V gene: TRBV6-4
D gene: TRBD2
clone size: many
CDR3 DNA: TGTGCCAGCAGGGGACTAGCGGGAGTCTCCTCCTTCCCCTACGAGCAGTACTTC
CDR3 protein: CASRGLAGVSSFPYEQYF

J gene: TRBJ2-7
CDR3 length: 16
V gene: TRBV12-3/TRBV12-4
D gene: -
clone size: -
CDR3 DNA: TGTGCCAGCAGTGCCGGGACGAGACCCCTTATGAGCGAGCAGTACTTC
CDR3 protein: CASSAGTRPLMSEQYF

J gene: TRBJ1-2
CDR3 length: 13
V gene: TRBV12-3/TRBV12-4
D gene: -
clone size: many
CDR3 DNA: TGTGCCAGCAGTCCTCCGGACGGCTATGGCTACACCTTC
CDR3 protein: CASSPPDGYGYTF

J gene: TRBJ2-2
CDR3 length: 17
V gene: TRBV27
D gene: TRBD2
clone size: few
CDR3 DNA: TGTGCCAGCAGCCCCAGGGCGGGACTAGCACGGGCCGGGGAGCTGTTTTTT
CDR3 protein: CASSPRAGLARAGELFF

J gene: TRBJ1-1
CDR3 length: 11
V gene: TRBV11-2
D gene: -
clone size: many
CDR3 DNA: TGTGCCAGCAGCTTCCCCGACGGAGCTTTCTTT
CDR3 protein: CASSFPDGAFF

J gene: TRBJ1-1
CDR3 length: 15
V gene: TRBV9
D gene: TRBD1
clone size: many
CDR3 DNA: TGTGCCAGCAGCCCCAGGGGGCGCGGGGACACTGAAGCTTTCTTT
CDR3 protein: CASSPRGRGDTEAFF

J gene: TRBJ2-7
CDR3 length: 13
V gene: TRBV12-3/TRBV12-4
D gene: -
clone size: many
CDR3 DNA: TGTGCCAGCAGTTTAGATAACAGCTACGAGCAGTACTTC
CDR3 protein: CASSLDNSYEQYF

J gene: TRBJ2-2
CDR3 length: 14
V gene: TRBV19
D gene: -
clone size: few
CDR3 DNA: TGTGCCAGTAGTACCTACAAGGTGACCGGGGAGCTGTTTTTT
CDR3 protein: CASSTYKVTGELFF

J gene: TRBJ2-2
CDR3 length: 14
V gene: TRBV12-3/TRBV12-4
D gene: -
clone size: many
CDR3 DNA: TGTGCCAGCAGTTTGGGAACGAACACCGGGGAGCTGTTTTTT
CDR3 protein: CASSLGTNTGELFF

J gene: TRBJ2-7
CDR3 length: 15
V gene: TRBV28
D gene: TRBD1
clone size: many
CDR3 DNA: TGTGCCAGCAGTTTCTTGACAGGGGGCGGTTACGAGCAGTACTTC
CDR3 protein: CASSFLTGGGYEQYF

J gene: TRBJ2-7
CDR3 length: 15
V gene: TRBV12-3/TRBV12-4
D gene: -
clone size: -
CDR3 DNA: TGTGCCAGCAGTTTCTCTAGCGTGAACACCGGGGAGCAGTACTTC
CDR3 protein: CASSFSSVNTGEQYF

J gene: TRBJ2-7
CDR3 length: 14
V gene: TRBV12-3/TRBV12-4
D gene: TRBD1
clone size: -
CDR3 DNA: TGTGCCAGCAGCACCCGGGACAGGGGGGGGGAGCAGTACTTC
CDR3 protein: CASSTRDRGGEQYF

J gene: TRBJ2-7
CDR3 length: 15
V gene: TRBV7-9
D gene: -
clone size: once
CDR3 DNA: TGTGCCAGCAGCTCCCGAACGGGGATCTCCTACGAGCAGTACTTC
CDR3 protein: CASSSRTGISYEQYF

J gene: TRBJ1-2
CDR3 length: 14
V gene: TRBV28
D gene: -
clone size: many
CDR3 DNA: TGTGCCAGCAGTTTCCCAACACAGAACTATGGCTACACCTTC
CDR3 protein: CASSFPTQNYGYTF

J gene: TRBJ1-5
CDR3 length: 12
V gene: TRBV12-3/TRBV12-4
D gene: -
clone size: many
CDR3 DNA: TGTGCCAGCAGTTTAGCAGGGGGTCCCCAGCATTTT
CDR3 protein: CASSLAGGPQHF

J gene: TRBJ1-2
CDR3 length: 14
V gene: TRBV20-1
D gene: -
clone size: many
CDR3 DNA: TGCAGTGCCGACGCTGGGCCTGGAAACTATGGCTACACCTTC
CDR3 protein: CSADAGPGNYGYTF

J gene: TRBJ2-7
CDR3 length: 16
V gene: TRBV6-5
D gene: TRBD2
clone size: many
CDR3 DNA: TGTGCCAGCAGTTACTCCCCTAGCGGGAGCTTTGGCGAGCAGTACTTC
CDR3 protein: CASSYSPSGSFGEQYF

J gene: TRBJ1-2
CDR3 length: 13
V gene: TRBV24-1
D gene: -
clone size: many
CDR3 DNA: TGTGCCACCAGTGATTTCAGGGCTGGAGGCTACACCTTC
CDR3 protein: CATSDFRAGGYTF